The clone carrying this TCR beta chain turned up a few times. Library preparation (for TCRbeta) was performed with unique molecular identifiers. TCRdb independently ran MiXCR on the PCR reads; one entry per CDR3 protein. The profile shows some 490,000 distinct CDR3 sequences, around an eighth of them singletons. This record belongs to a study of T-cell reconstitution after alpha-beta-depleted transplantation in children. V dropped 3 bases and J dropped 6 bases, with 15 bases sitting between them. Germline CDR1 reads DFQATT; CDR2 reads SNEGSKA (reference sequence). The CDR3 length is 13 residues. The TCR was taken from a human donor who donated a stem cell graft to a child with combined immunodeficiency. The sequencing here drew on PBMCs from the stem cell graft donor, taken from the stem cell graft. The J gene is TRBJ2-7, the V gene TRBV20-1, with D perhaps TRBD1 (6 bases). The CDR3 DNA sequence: TGCAGTGCTAGGGAACACAGGGTGGGCGAGCAGTACTTC. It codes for CSAREHRVGEQYF.